Below are 24 T cell receptor beta chains sequenced from a single sample in a study of blood T cells in healthy people across ages. Alongside a J-beta primer mix, a sample-barcoded 5' primer served in a second PCR lasting about 6 to 12 cycles. TCRdb re-derived calls from the 5' RACE reads in MiXCR, one entry per CDR3 protein. The sample lists over a million distinct CDR3 sequences; almost 60% were seen once. Sequencing was performed on blood. The receptors shown here come from a man between 18 and 35 years old in good health.

The rearrangement joins TRBV28 to TRBJ2-4; 7 nucleotides line up with TRBD1. With the DNA end fitting TRBJ2-7 better, the J assignment may be wrong. CDR3 length: 14 residues. Per germline, CDR1 MDHEN and CDR2 SYDVKM. CDR3 region: CASSWDSTAYEQYF. In DNA, the CDR3 is TGTGCCAGCAGTTGGGACAGTACCGCCTACGAGCAGTACTTC.

This rearrangement joins TRBV24-1 to TRBJ2-7; 7 nucleotides match TRBD2. With V trimmed by 2 bases and J by 4 bases, 1 base remained unmatched. The CDR3 is made up of 13 amino acids. Looked up from germline, CDR1 is KGHDR and CDR2 is SFDVKD. CDR3 sequence reads: CATSDSGGYEQYF. Here the CDR3 DNA reads TGTGCCACCAGTGATTCGGGAGGATACGAGCAGTACTTC.

The table lists this clonotype with a few counts. The chain couples TRBV13 to TRBJ2-4; TRBD2 aligns across 11 bases. The J call may be incorrect, as the DNA end agrees better with TRBJ2-7. Looked up from germline, CDR1 is PRHDT and CDR2 is FYEKMQ (reference sequence). The CDR3 totals 16 residues. CDR3 residues: CASSSRTSGFTYEQYF. The CDR3 region has the DNA TGTGCCAGCAGCTCCCGGACTAGCGGGTTCACCTACGAGCAGTACTTC.

This chain connects TRBV5-1 to TRBJ2-4; D is possibly TRBD1 or TRBD2 (5 bases each). Gene TRBJ2-7 matches the end of the DNA better, so the J call may be wrong. CDR3 size: 14 residues. CDR1 is SGHRS, CDR2 YFSETQ, per germline. In nucleotides, the CDR3 is TGCGCCAGCAGCTTGGGAGGGGTGGCCTACGAGCAGTACTTC. Translating it yields CASSLGGVAYEQYF.

The chain links TRBV4-1 to TRBJ2-1, with D maybe TRBD2 (5 bases). The CDR3 contains 15 residues. CDR1 and CDR2 from the germline V gene are MGHRA and YSYEKL. V was trimmed by 1 base and J by 8 bases, leaving 15 bases between them. The CDR3 DNA follows: TGCGCCAGCAGCCAAGGGACTCCCCGGCAGGATGAGCAGTTCTTC. It translates to CASSQGTPRQDEQFF.

V and J are TRBV7-9 and TRBJ2-1; TRBD2 matches 14 bases. Germline CDR1 SEHNR, CDR2 FQNEAQ (reference sequence). The CDR3 sequence is 15 residues long. V lost 4 bases to trimming and J lost 12 bases; unmatched junction nucleotides: 8. CDR3 sequence reads: CASSSGLAGERAQFF. The CDR3 nucleotides are TGTGCCAGCAGCTCGGGACTAGCGGGAGAGCGGGCGCAGTTCTTC. The full variable domain, rest sourced from reference TRBV7-9 and TRBJ2-1, is DTGVSQNPRHKITKRGQNVTFRCDPISEHNRLYWYRQTLGQGPEFLTYFQNEAQLEKSRLLSDRFSAERPKGSFSTLEIQRTEQGDSAMYLCASSSGLAGERAQFFGPGTRLTVL.

The chain links TRBV7-2 to TRBJ2-1, with TRBD1 matching over 7 bases. The germline CDR1 and CDR2 sequences are SGHTA and FQGNSA. CDR3 length equals 17 residues. Trimming removed 1 base from V and 8 bases from J; junction bases left unmatched: 14. The CDR3 nucleotides read TGTGCCAGCAGCTTAGAGGGGGCTAGCATGTGGTGGGATGAGCAGTTCTTC. This encodes CASSLEGASMWWDEQFF. The variable domain in full, with the rest retrieved from reference TRBV7-2 and TRBJ2-1, is GAGVSQSPSNKVTEKGKDVELRCDPISGHTALYWYRQSLGQGLEFLIYFQGNSAPDKSGLPSDRFSAERTGGSVSTLTIQRTQQEDSAVYLCASSLEGASMWWDEQFFGPGTRLTVL.

The chain couples TRBV27 to TRBJ2-7; D assignment may be TRBD1 or TRBD2 (5 bases each). Between the trimmed V and J ends, which lost 6 bases and 3 bases, there was a span of 15 bases. Per the germline V gene, CDR1 is MNHEY and CDR2 is SMNVEV (reference sequence). The CDR3 length is 14 residues. The CDR3 bases are TGTGCCAGCAGAGTGGCCTTGGGGGACTACGAGCAGTACTTC. Translated: CASRVALGDYEQYF.

The rearrangement uses TRBV5-4 and TRBJ2-5; 10 nucleotides line up with TRBD1. J gave up 4 bases and V 3 bases, and 6 bases lay outside the gene matches. This CDR3 has 15 residues. Germline-derived CDR1 and CDR2 are SGHNT and YYREEE (reference sequence). The CDR3 region has the DNA TGTGCCAGCAGCTGGGACAGGGGTAGCGGAGAGACCCAGTACTTC. It codes for CASSWDRGSGETQYF.

This clonotype turned up a few times. The gene calls are TRBV6-6 and TRBJ2-2, with D unclear. CDR1 is MNHNY, CDR2 SVGAGI, per germline (reference sequence). V was pared by 6 bases and J by 5 bases, with 7 bases between. CDR3 size: 12 residues. The CDR3 region is CASRQGTGELFF. CDR3 nucleotides: TGTGCCAGCAGACAAGGGACCGGGGAGCTGTTTTTT.

The chain is built from TRBV20-1 and TRBJ2-3; TRBD2 aligns across 11 bases. CDR1 DFQATT and CDR2 SNEGSKA come from the germline V gene (reference sequence). The V and J ends lost 1 base and 1 base, in that order; junction bases with no gene match: 7. CDR3 size: 17 residues. The CDR3 DNA sequence: TGCAGTGCTAGAGGGCTAGCGGGGGGTGAAGGCACAGATACGCAGTATTTT. Protein sequence: CSARGLAGGEGTDTQYF.

This clonotype was detected only once. One junction end disagrees with the germline gene, perhaps due to a read error. This chain links TRBV20-1 with TRBJ1-1, with 7 bases aligning to TRBD1. The CDR3 is made up of 17 amino acids. In germline, CDR1 is DFQATT, CDR2 SNEGSKA (reference sequence). The CDR3 nucleotides read TGCAGTGCTAGAGATGCACTTCGACAGGGATTAAACACTAAAGCTTTCTTT. Its translation: CSARDALRQGLNTKAFF.

The chain uses TRBV6-2 or TRBV6-3 and TRBJ2-2; D is undetermined. V was trimmed by 8 bases and J by 3 bases, leaving 13 bases between them. CDR1 is MNHEY, CDR2 SVGEGT, per germline. The CDR3 totals 14 residues. The CDR3: CASVQVQYTGELFF. CDR3 DNA sequence: TGTGCCAGCGTTCAGGTCCAGTACACCGGGGAGCTGTTTTTT.

The chain links TRBV13 to TRBJ1-5; D unresolved. This CDR3 is built from 16 residues. The germline V and J ends were trimmed by 2 bases and 0 bases, with 11 bases remaining between them. In germline, CDR1 is PRHDT, CDR2 FYEKMQ (reference sequence). The CDR3 coding sequence is TGTGCCAGCAGCTTACGTGGGCGAGGTAGCAATCAGCCCCAGCATTTT. Amino acid sequence: CASSLRGRGSNQPQHF.

V is TRBV7-2 and J is TRBJ2-1; D is ambiguous. CDR3 length equals 13 residues. The V gene's germline CDR1 is SGHTA and CDR2 FQGNSA. Trimming cost V 5 bases and J 7 bases, with 12 bases left between them. The DNA for the CDR3 is TGTGCCAGCAGCCCCAATCCGATGAATGAGCAGTTCTTC. Amino acid sequence: CASSPNPMNEQFF.

J is TRBJ1-2 and V is TRBV12-3 or TRBV12-4; TRBD1 matches at 7 bases. The V and J ends lost 7 bases and 2 bases, in that order; junction bases with no gene match: 7. The length of the CDR3 is 14 residues. Here the CDR3 reads CASTPTGDNYGYTF. CDR3 sequence (DNA): TGTGCCAGCACCCCCACAGGGGACAACTATGGCTACACCTTC.

J is TRBJ2-5 and V is TRBV12-3 or TRBV12-4; D possibly uses TRBD1 or TRBD2 (5 bases each). CDR3 length equals 14 residues. V shed 6 bases and J shed 5 bases, with 16 bases lying between them. This chain's CDR3 is CASSPRNWGETQYF. CDR3 sequence (DNA): TGTGCCAGCAGCCCCCGGAATTGGGGGGAGACCCAGTACTTC.

The rearrangement joins TRBV13 to TRBJ2-1; weak D call: TRBD1 (6 bases). The CDR3 loop spans 14 amino acids. The germline V gene encodes CDR1 PRHDT and CDR2 FYEKMQ (reference sequence). Trimming shortened V by 3 bases and J by 8 bases, and 14 bases separated the two germline ends. The CDR3 DNA sequence: TGTGCCAGCAGCTTTGTAGACAGGCGTTATGAGCAGTTCTTC. It codes for CASSFVDRRYEQFF. The full variable domain, with the rest looked up from reference TRBV13 and TRBJ2-1, is AAGVIQSPRHLIKEKRETATLKCYPIPRHDTVYWYQQGPGQDPQFLISFYEKMQSDKGSIPDRFSAQQFSDYHSELNMSSLELGDSALYFCASSFVDRRYEQFFGPGTRLTVL.

This clonotype was detected a few times. The chain carries TRBV28 and TRBJ2-3; D may match TRBD1 or TRBD2 (5 bases each). The germline CDR1 and CDR2 sequences are MDHEN and SYDVKM. V was clipped by 8 bases and J by 1 base, with 19 bases between them. CDR3 length: 16 residues. The CDR3 spells CASRAPGRVGTDTQYF. DNA for the CDR3: TGTGCCAGCCGCGCCCCAGGGCGGGTGGGCACAGATACGCAGTATTTT.

The V call is TRBV7-2, the J call TRBJ2-4; D assignment may be TRBD1 or TRBD2 (5 bases each). The germline V gene has CDR1 SGHTA and CDR2 FQGNSA. The CDR3 totals 17 residues. V shed 2 bases and J shed 1 base, with 15 bases lying between them. In nucleotides, the CDR3 is TGTGCCAGCAGCTTATCGTCCGGGACCCCGGCCAAAAACATTCAGTACTTC. Its translation: CASSLSSGTPAKNIQYF.

This clonotype has only one observation. The chain has TRBV6-1 and TRBJ2-3; TRBD1 agrees at 10 bases. The CDR3 consists of 16 residues. Germline CDR1 MNHNS, CDR2 SASEGT. The junction had 4 bases not matched to a gene; V was cut back by 2 bases and J by 2 bases. Here the CDR3 DNA reads TGTGCCAGCAGTGAATTGGGACAGGGGTCCACAGATACGCAGTATTTT. It codes for CASSELGQGSTDTQYF.

The genes are TRBV5-1 and TRBJ2-5; 7 nucleotides match TRBD2. From germline, CDR1 is SGHRS and CDR2 YFSETQ. The CDR3 sequence is 15 residues long. V lost 0 bases to trimming and J lost 5 bases; unmatched junction nucleotides: 7. The CDR3 sequence is CASSLGDYSAETQYF. CDR3 in DNA: TGCGCCAGCAGCTTGGGGGACTATAGCGCGGAGACCCAGTACTTC.

This clonotype was picked up a small number of times. The chain has TRBV10-3 and TRBJ2-5; D remains unclear. The DNA end lines up better with TRBJ2-7; the J call may be wrong. CDR3 size: 13 residues. The germline gives CDR1 ENHRY, CDR2 SYGVKD. The CDR3 region has the DNA TGTGCCATCAGTCTGGGGTTGGCCTACGAGCAGTACTTC. Its translation is CAISLGLAYEQYF.

The rearrangement joins TRBV27 to TRBJ2-1, with 7 bases lining up with TRBD1. The V segment lost 3 bases and the J segment 6 bases; nucleotides outside the gene matches: 11. Looked up from germline, CDR1 is MNHEY and CDR2 is SMNVEV (reference sequence). The CDR3 runs 16 residues. In DNA, the CDR3 is TGTGCCAGCAGTTTGGTTGCGGCCAGGGGGATCAATGAGCAGTTCTTC. Encoded protein: CASSLVAARGINEQFF.